This T cell receptor beta chain was observed in a study of cytomegalovirus exposure and HLA in healthy donors. V was pared by 6 bases and J by 5 bases, with 11 bases between. Germline CDR1 is MNHNS and CDR2 is SASEGT. The length of the CDR3 is 12 residues. The repertoire was sequenced with immunoSEQ multiplex PCR; TCRdb's copy has only in-frame clones and lacks some. The table has 56,000 or so clones, 93% seen once; the top ten hold 1.5% to 2%. The chain joins TRBV6-1 to TRBJ2-7; D gene uncertain. The sequence derives from a woman younger than 35 in good health and CMV-seropositive. The sample consisted of PBMCs. The chain's CDR3 is CASSVGFNEQYF. CDR3 nucleotide sequence: TGTGCCAGCAGCGTCGGGTTTAACGAGCAGTACTTC.